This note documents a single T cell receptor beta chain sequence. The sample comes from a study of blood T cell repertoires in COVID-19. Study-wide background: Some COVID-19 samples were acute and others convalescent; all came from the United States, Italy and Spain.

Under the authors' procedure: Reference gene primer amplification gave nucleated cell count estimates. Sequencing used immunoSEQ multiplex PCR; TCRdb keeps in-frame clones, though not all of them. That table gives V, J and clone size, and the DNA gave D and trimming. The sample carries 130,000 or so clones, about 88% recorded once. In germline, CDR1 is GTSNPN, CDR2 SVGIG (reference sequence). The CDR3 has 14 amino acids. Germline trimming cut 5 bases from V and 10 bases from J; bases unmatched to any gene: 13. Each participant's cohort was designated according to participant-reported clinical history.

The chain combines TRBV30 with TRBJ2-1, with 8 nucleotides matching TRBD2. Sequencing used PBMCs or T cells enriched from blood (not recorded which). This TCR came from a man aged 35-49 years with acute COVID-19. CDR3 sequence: CAWCGAGGRGEQFF. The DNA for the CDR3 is TGTGCCTGGTGTGGTGCGGGGGGCCGGGGGGAGCAGTTCTTC.